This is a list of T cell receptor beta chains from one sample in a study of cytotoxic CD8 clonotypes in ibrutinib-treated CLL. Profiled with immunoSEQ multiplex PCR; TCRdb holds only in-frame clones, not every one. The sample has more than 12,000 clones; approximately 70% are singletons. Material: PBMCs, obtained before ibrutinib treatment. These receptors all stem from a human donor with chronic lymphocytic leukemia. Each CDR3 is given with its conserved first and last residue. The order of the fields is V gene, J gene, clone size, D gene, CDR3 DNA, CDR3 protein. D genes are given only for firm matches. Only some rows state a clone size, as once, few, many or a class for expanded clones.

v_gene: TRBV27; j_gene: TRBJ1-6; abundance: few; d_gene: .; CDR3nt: TGTGCCAGCAGTTTTCCGGATTCACCCCTCCACTTT; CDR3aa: CASSFPDSPLHF
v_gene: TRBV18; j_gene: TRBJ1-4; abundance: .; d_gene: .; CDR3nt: TGTGCCAGCTCACCGATGGGGGAAAAACTGTTTTTT; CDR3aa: CASSPMGEKLFF
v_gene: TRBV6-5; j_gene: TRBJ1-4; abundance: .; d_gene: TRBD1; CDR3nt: TGTGCCAGCACCTCGACAGGGGTGGAAAAACTGTTTTTT; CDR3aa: CASTSTGVEKLFF
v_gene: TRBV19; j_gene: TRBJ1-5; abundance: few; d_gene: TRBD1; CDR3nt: TGTGCCAGTAGGAACGACAGGGACGGGCAGCCCCAGCATTTT; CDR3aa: CASRNDRDGQPQHF
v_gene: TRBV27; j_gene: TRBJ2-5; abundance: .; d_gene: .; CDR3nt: TGTGCCAGCAGTAGAAGGACGGCCCAAGAGACCCAGTACTTC; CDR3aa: CASSRRTAQETQYF
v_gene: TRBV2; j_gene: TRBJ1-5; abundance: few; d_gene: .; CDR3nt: TGTGCCAGCAGTGAAGACCATCAGCCCCAGCATTTT; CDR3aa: CASSEDHQPQHF
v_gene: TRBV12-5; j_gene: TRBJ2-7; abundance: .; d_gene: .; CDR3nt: TGTGCTAGTGGTTTGGGGGGTTCGGGGGAGCAGTACTTC; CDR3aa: CASGLGGSGEQYF
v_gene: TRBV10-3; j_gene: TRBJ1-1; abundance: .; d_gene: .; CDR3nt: TGTGCCATCAGTGAGGGAGGGCAGATGAACACTGAAGCTTTCTTT; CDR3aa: CAISEGGQMNTEAFF
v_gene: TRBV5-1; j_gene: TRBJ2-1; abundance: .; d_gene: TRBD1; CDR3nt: TGCGCCAGCAGAGACACAGGGGCCTCCTACAATGAGCAGTTCTTC; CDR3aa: CASRDTGASYNEQFF
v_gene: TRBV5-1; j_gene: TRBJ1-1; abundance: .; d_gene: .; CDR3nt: TGCGCCAGCAGCTCCGGGGGGCGGTTTAACACTGAAGCTTTCTTT; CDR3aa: CASSSGGRFNTEAFF
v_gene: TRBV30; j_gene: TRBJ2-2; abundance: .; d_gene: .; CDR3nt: TGTGCCTGGAGTGTATCCCCGGGGACCGGGGAGCTGTTTTTT; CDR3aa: CAWSVSPGTGELFF
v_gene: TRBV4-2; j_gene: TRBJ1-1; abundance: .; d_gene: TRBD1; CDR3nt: TGTGCCAGCAGCCCGACAGGGGGCGCGAGGTCGGGCACTGAAGCTTTCTTT; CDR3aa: CASSPTGGARSGTEAFF
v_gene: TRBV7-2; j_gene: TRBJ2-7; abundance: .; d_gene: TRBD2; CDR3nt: TGTGCCAGCAGCTTAACGGCGGGAGGCCACTCCTACGAGCAGTACTTC; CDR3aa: CASSLTAGGHSYEQYF
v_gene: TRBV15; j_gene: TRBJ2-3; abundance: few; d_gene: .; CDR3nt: TGTGCCACCAGCAGAGGGGGGGCCCACACAGATACGCAGTATTTT; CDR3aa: CATSRGGAHTDTQYF
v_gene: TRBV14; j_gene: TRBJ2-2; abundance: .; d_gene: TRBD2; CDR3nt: TGTGCCAGCAGCCAAGTAGCGGGGGTCGCCGGGGAGCTGTTTTTT; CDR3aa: CASSQVAGVAGELFF
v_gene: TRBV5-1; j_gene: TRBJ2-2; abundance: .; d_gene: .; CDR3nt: TGCGCCAGCAGCTTGGTGCCGGGATATACCGGGGAGCTGTTTTTT; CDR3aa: CASSLVPGYTGELFF
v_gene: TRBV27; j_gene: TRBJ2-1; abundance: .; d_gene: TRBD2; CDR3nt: TGTGCCAGCACCCTGGGGGCTAGCGGGAGGGTGGGTGAGCAGTTCTTC; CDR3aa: CASTLGASGRVGEQFF
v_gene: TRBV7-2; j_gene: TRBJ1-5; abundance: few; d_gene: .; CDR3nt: TGTGCCAGCAGCCCGAACCCCAATCAGCCCCAGCATTTT; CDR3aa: CASSPNPNQPQHF
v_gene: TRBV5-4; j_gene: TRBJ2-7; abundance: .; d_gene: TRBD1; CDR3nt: TGTGCCAGCAGCCCGGACAGGGGCCGTTCGTACGAGCAGTACTTC; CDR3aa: CASSPDRGRSYEQYF
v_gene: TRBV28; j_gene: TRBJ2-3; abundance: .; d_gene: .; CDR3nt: TGTGCCAGCAGTTTATGGGGGCGGACCACAGATACGCAGTATTTT; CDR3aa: CASSLWGRTTDTQYF
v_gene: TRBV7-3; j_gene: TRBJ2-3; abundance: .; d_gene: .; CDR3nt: TGTGCCAGCAGCTTTAACGCGGCAGATACGCAGTATTTT; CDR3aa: CASSFNAADTQYF
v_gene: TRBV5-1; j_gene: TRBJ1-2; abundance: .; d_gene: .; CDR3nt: TGCGCCAGCAGCTTGTCGGGGGGCCCCTATGGCTACACCTTC; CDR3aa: CASSLSGGPYGYTF